Listed below are T cell receptor beta chains from one sample, sequenced in a study of early T cells in non-severe SARS-CoV-2 infection. TCRdb reanalysed the 5' RACE reads using MiXCR and keeps one entry per CDR3 protein. Of 40,000 to 55,000 distinct CDR3 sequences listed, around 14% are singletons. The specimen sequenced was whole blood. These receptor sequences come from an adult who was a healthcare worker with PCR-confirmed SARS-CoV-2 infection or an uninfected control (not recorded which). Each CDR3 is given with its conserved first and last residue. D genes are given only for firm matches. Clone size appears in some rows only: once, few, many, or a class for an expanded clone.

abundance: few; j_gene: TRBJ2-7; len: 15; d_gene: NA; v_gene: TRBV5-4; CDR3aa: CASSFWTLSSYEQYF; CDR3nt: TGTGCCAGCAGCTTTTGGACCCTGAGCTCCTACGAGCAGTACTTC
abundance: many; j_gene: TRBJ2-3; len: 15; d_gene: NA; v_gene: TRBV6-6; CDR3aa: CASSPRGASTDTQYF; CDR3nt: TGTGCCAGCAGCCCCCGGGGGGCGAGCACAGATACGCAGTATTTT
abundance: few; j_gene: TRBJ2-3; len: 16; d_gene: TRBD1; v_gene: TRBV15; CDR3aa: CATSSSGQGSTDTQYF; CDR3nt: TGTGCCACCAGCAGTTCCGGACAGGGGAGCACAGATACGCAGTATTTT
abundance: few; j_gene: TRBJ2-2; len: 15; d_gene: TRBD1; v_gene: TRBV12-3/TRBV12-4; CDR3aa: CASSADRGYTGELFF; CDR3nt: TGTGCCAGCAGCGCTGACAGGGGGTACACCGGGGAGCTGTTTTTT
abundance: NA; j_gene: TRBJ2-1; len: 13; d_gene: NA; v_gene: TRBV29-1; CDR3aa: CSVAPGNQPRQFF; CDR3nt: TGCAGCGTTGCACCAGGGAATCAACCCCGGCAGTTCTTC
abundance: NA; j_gene: TRBJ1-5; len: 15; d_gene: TRBD1; v_gene: TRBV7-2; CDR3aa: CASSFSGQGYQPQHF; CDR3nt: TGTGCCAGCAGCTTTTCCGGACAGGGATATCAGCCCCAGCATTTT
abundance: NA; j_gene: TRBJ2-1; len: 14; d_gene: NA; v_gene: TRBV5-8; CDR3aa: CASSQVSTIHEQFF; CDR3nt: TGTGCCAGCAGCCAAGTCTCTACGATCCATGAGCAGTTCTTC
abundance: many; j_gene: TRBJ1-1; len: 13; d_gene: NA; v_gene: TRBV4-2; CDR3aa: CASSQARDNEAFF; CDR3nt: TGTGCCAGCAGCCAGGCCCGGGACAATGAAGCTTTCTTT
abundance: NA; j_gene: TRBJ1-6; len: 13; d_gene: NA; v_gene: TRBV28; CDR3aa: CASSSRNNSPLHF; CDR3nt: TGTGCCAGCAGTTCCAGGAATAATTCACCCCTCCACTTT
abundance: few; j_gene: TRBJ1-3; len: 17; d_gene: NA; v_gene: TRBV5-1; CDR3aa: CASSLWSDRSSENTIYF; CDR3nt: TGCGCCAGCAGCCTATGGTCCGACAGGAGCTCTGAAAACACCATATATTTT
abundance: many; j_gene: TRBJ2-7; len: 14; d_gene: NA; v_gene: TRBV30; CDR3aa: CAWSVPPQKYEQYF; CDR3nt: TGTGCCTGGAGTGTTCCCCCCCAGAAGTACGAGCAGTACTTC
abundance: once; j_gene: TRBJ2-7; len: 15; d_gene: NA; v_gene: TRBV7-9; CDR3aa: CASSLEEGLNYEQYF; CDR3nt: TGTGCCAGCAGCTTAGAGGAGGGTTTAAACTACGAGCAGTACTTC
abundance: few; j_gene: TRBJ2-7; len: 12; d_gene: TRBD1; v_gene: TRBV6-2/TRBV6-3; CDR3aa: CASRGDSYEQYF; CDR3nt: TGTGCCAGCAGGGGGGACAGCTACGAGCAGTACTTC
abundance: many; j_gene: TRBJ2-4; len: 14; d_gene: NA; v_gene: TRBV27; CDR3aa: CASSADREANIQYF; CDR3nt: TGTGCCAGCAGTGCAGACAGGGAGGCAAACATTCAGTACTTC
abundance: NA; j_gene: TRBJ2-7; len: 14; d_gene: TRBD1; v_gene: TRBV5-1; CDR3aa: CASSITGQFYEQYF; CDR3nt: TGCGCCAGCAGCATAACGGGACAGTTCTACGAGCAGTACTTC
abundance: NA; j_gene: TRBJ2-1; len: 13; d_gene: NA; v_gene: TRBV9; CDR3aa: CASSAGTDNEQFF; CDR3nt: TGTGCCAGCAGCGCGGGAACCGACAATGAGCAGTTCTTC
abundance: NA; j_gene: TRBJ2-4; len: 14; d_gene: NA; v_gene: TRBV19; CDR3aa: CASSIQGAKNIQYF; CDR3nt: TGTGCCAGTAGTATACAGGGGGCCAAAAACATTCAGTACTTC
abundance: many; j_gene: TRBJ2-7; len: 13; d_gene: TRBD2; v_gene: TRBV6-1; CDR3aa: CASLNSGHHEQYF; CDR3nt: TGTGCCAGCCTTAATAGCGGGCACCACGAGCAGTACTTC
abundance: NA; j_gene: TRBJ1-3; len: 14; d_gene: NA; v_gene: TRBV7-8; CDR3aa: CASSAEERLNTIYF; CDR3nt: TGTGCCAGCAGCGCCGAAGAAAGGTTAAACACCATATATTTT
abundance: few; j_gene: TRBJ2-3; len: 15; d_gene: NA; v_gene: TRBV9; CDR3aa: CASSVDGRGADTQYF; CDR3nt: TGTGCCAGCAGCGTAGACGGGAGAGGGGCAGATACGCAGTATTTT
abundance: few; j_gene: TRBJ1-5; len: 14; d_gene: NA; v_gene: TRBV2; CDR3aa: CASSVRGSNQPQHF; CDR3nt: TGTGCCAGCAGTGTGAGGGGTAGCAATCAGCCCCAGCATTTT
abundance: few; j_gene: TRBJ2-7; len: 14; d_gene: NA; v_gene: TRBV5-1; CDR3aa: CASKQGTFSYEQYF; CDR3nt: TGCGCCAGCAAGCAGGGGACATTCTCCTACGAGCAGTACTTC
abundance: many; j_gene: TRBJ1-2; len: 14; d_gene: NA; v_gene: TRBV5-1; CDR3aa: CASSLGTTTYGYTF; CDR3nt: TGCGCCAGCAGCTTGGGGACAACCACCTATGGCTACACCTTC
abundance: NA; j_gene: TRBJ1-5; len: 14; d_gene: NA; v_gene: TRBV12-3/TRBV12-4; CDR3aa: CASSRTDSNQPQHF; CDR3nt: TGTGCCAGCAGCCGTACAGATAGCAATCAGCCCCAACATTTT
abundance: few; j_gene: TRBJ1-6; len: 14; d_gene: NA; v_gene: TRBV12-3/TRBV12-4; CDR3aa: CASSPQGSNSPLHF; CDR3nt: TGTGCCAGCAGCCCGCAGGGCTCAAATTCACCCCTCCACTTT
abundance: many; j_gene: TRBJ2-1; len: 16; d_gene: NA; v_gene: TRBV4-1; CDR3aa: CASSQLDLISYNEQFF; CDR3nt: TGCGCCAGCAGCCAGTTGGACTTAATCTCCTACAATGAGCAGTTCTTC
abundance: NA; j_gene: TRBJ1-3; len: 12; d_gene: NA; v_gene: TRBV6-5; CDR3aa: CASESSGNTIYF; CDR3nt: TGTGCCAGCGAGAGCTCTGGAAACACCATATATTTT
abundance: many; j_gene: TRBJ1-6; len: 14; d_gene: NA; v_gene: TRBV7-3; CDR3aa: CASSTTGARSPLHF; CDR3nt: TGTGCCAGCAGCACGACAGGTGCTCGCTCACCCCTCCACTTT
abundance: few; j_gene: TRBJ2-5; len: 13; d_gene: NA; v_gene: TRBV6-1; CDR3aa: CASTPALKETQYF; CDR3nt: TGTGCCAGCACCCCTGCGCTCAAAGAGACCCAGTACTTC
abundance: many; j_gene: TRBJ2-1; len: 14; d_gene: NA; v_gene: TRBV19; CDR3aa: CASGWRLDYGEQFF; CDR3nt: TGTGCCAGTGGATGGAGGCTCGACTACGGTGAGCAGTTCTTC
abundance: NA; j_gene: TRBJ1-2; len: 13; d_gene: TRBD1; v_gene: TRBV28; CDR3aa: CASSLTGGNGYTF; CDR3nt: TGTGCCAGCAGTCTGACAGGGGGCAATGGCTACACCTTC
abundance: many; j_gene: TRBJ2-3; len: 16; d_gene: NA; v_gene: TRBV7-9; CDR3aa: CASSLFRGPATDTQYF; CDR3nt: TGTGCCAGCAGCTTATTCCGGGGCCCAGCGACAGATACGCAGTATTTT
abundance: many; j_gene: TRBJ1-5; len: 13; d_gene: TRBD1; v_gene: TRBV12-3/TRBV12-4; CDR3aa: CASSWDRNQPQHF; CDR3nt: TGTGCCAGCAGTTGGGACAGGAATCAGCCCCAGCATTTT
abundance: once; j_gene: TRBJ2-1; len: 15; d_gene: TRBD2; v_gene: TRBV12-3/TRBV12-4; CDR3aa: CASSQLAGADNEQFF; CDR3nt: TGTGCCAGCAGTCAACTAGCGGGGGCTGACAATGAGCAGTTCTTC
abundance: few; j_gene: TRBJ1-1; len: 14; d_gene: NA; v_gene: TRBV18; CDR3aa: CASSPRGQQTEAFF; CDR3nt: TGTGCCAGCTCACCCCGGGGACAACAAACTGAAGCTTTCTTT
abundance: many; j_gene: TRBJ2-3; len: 15; d_gene: NA; v_gene: TRBV14; CDR3aa: CASSQAGRGADTQYF; CDR3nt: TGTGCCAGCAGCCAAGCGGGACGGGGCGCAGATACGCAGTATTTT
abundance: once; j_gene: TRBJ2-7; len: 14; d_gene: NA; v_gene: TRBV7-6; CDR3aa: CASTRTVSSYEQYF; CDR3nt: TGTGCCAGCACCAGGACAGTCAGCTCCTACGAGCAGTACTTC
abundance: many; j_gene: TRBJ1-1; len: 9; d_gene: NA; v_gene: TRBV29-1; CDR3aa: CSVDGGAFF; CDR3nt: TGCAGCGTTGATGGAGGAGCTTTCTTT
abundance: many; j_gene: TRBJ1-1; len: 15; d_gene: NA; v_gene: TRBV4-1; CDR3aa: CASSQEVGWGTEAFF; CDR3nt: TGCGCCAGCAGCCAAGAGGTAGGCTGGGGCACTGAAGCTTTCTTT
abundance: few; j_gene: TRBJ1-1; len: 14; d_gene: NA; v_gene: TRBV27; CDR3aa: CASSYSTANTEAFF; CDR3nt: TGTGCCAGCAGTTACTCGACAGCGAACACTGAAGCTTTCTTT
abundance: many; j_gene: TRBJ2-3; len: 14; d_gene: TRBD2; v_gene: TRBV6-4; CDR3aa: CASSERGATDTQYF; CDR3nt: TGTGCCAGCAGTGAGCGGGGGGCCACAGATACGCAGTATTTT
abundance: NA; j_gene: TRBJ2-7; len: 16; d_gene: NA; v_gene: TRBV6-1; CDR3aa: CASSEEWAGPLRAQYF; CDR3nt: TGTGCCAGCAGTGAAGAGTGGGCGGGTCCCCTACGAGCGCAGTACTTC
abundance: many; j_gene: TRBJ1-1; len: 14; d_gene: NA; v_gene: TRBV5-6; CDR3aa: CASSTRAGETEAFF; CDR3nt: TGTGCCAGCAGCACACGGGCGGGGGAGACTGAAGCTTTCTTT
abundance: many; j_gene: TRBJ2-1; len: 15; d_gene: NA; v_gene: TRBV24-1; CDR3aa: CATSDSTGSRNEQFF; CDR3nt: TGTGCCACCAGTGATAGTACAGGGAGCCGCAATGAGCAGTTCTTC
abundance: NA; j_gene: TRBJ1-5; len: 15; d_gene: NA; v_gene: TRBV4-1; CDR3aa: CASSQGSVSNQPQHF; CDR3nt: TGCGCCAGCAGCCAAGGATCAGTTAGCAATCAGCCCCAGCATTTT
abundance: many; j_gene: TRBJ2-1; len: 18; d_gene: TRBD2; v_gene: TRBV7-2; CDR3aa: CASSVYPVTSSKNGEQFF; CDR3nt: TGTGCCAGCAGCGTCTATCCAGTGACTAGCTCGAAGAATGGTGAGCAGTTCTTC
abundance: few; j_gene: TRBJ1-6; len: 18; d_gene: TRBD1; v_gene: TRBV27; CDR3aa: CASSSYTPGGDYNSPLHF; CDR3nt: TGTGCCAGCAGTTCGTATACCCCAGGGGGGGACTATAATTCACCCCTCCACTTT
abundance: many; j_gene: TRBJ2-2; len: 15; d_gene: TRBD1; v_gene: TRBV7-2; CDR3aa: CASSSTTGAPGELFF; CDR3nt: TGTGCCAGCAGCTCCACGACAGGGGCCCCCGGGGAGCTGTTTTTT
abundance: NA; j_gene: TRBJ2-2; len: 17; d_gene: TRBD2; v_gene: TRBV27; CDR3aa: CASSFLGDSGYTGELFF; CDR3nt: TGTGCCAGCAGTTTTCTCGGCGATAGCGGGTACACCGGGGAGCTGTTTTTT
abundance: medium-sized; j_gene: TRBJ2-4; len: 13; d_gene: TRBD2; v_gene: TRBV5-5; CDR3aa: CASSTGGPNIQYF; CDR3nt: TGTGCCAGCAGCACGGGGGGGCCAAACATTCAGTACTTC
abundance: few; j_gene: TRBJ2-3; len: 16; d_gene: TRBD2; v_gene: TRBV7-2; CDR3aa: CASSPLAGGYTDTQYF; CDR3nt: TGTGCCAGCAGCCCGCTAGCGGGGGGGTACACAGATACGCAGTATTTT
abundance: NA; j_gene: TRBJ1-2; len: 14; d_gene: TRBD1; v_gene: TRBV4-1; CDR3aa: CASSRATGNYGYTF; CDR3nt: TGCGCCAGCAGCCGAGCGACAGGGAACTATGGCTACACCTTC
abundance: few; j_gene: TRBJ1-2; len: 14; d_gene: NA; v_gene: TRBV15; CDR3aa: CATSIPLPGYGYTF; CDR3nt: TGTGCCACCAGCATTCCCCTGCCAGGATATGGCTACACCTTC